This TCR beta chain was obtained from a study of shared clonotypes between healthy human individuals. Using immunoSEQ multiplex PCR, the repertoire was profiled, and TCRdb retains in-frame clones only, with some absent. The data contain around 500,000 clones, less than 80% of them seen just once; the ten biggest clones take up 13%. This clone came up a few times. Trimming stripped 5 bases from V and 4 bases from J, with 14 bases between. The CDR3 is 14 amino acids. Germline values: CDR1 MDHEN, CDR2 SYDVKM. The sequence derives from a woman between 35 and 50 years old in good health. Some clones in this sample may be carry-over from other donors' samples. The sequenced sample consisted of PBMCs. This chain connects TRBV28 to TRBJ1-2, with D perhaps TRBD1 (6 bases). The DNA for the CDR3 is TGTGCCAGCAGTCTACCCGGACAGCTCTATGGCTACACCTTC. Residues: CASSLPGQLYGYTF.